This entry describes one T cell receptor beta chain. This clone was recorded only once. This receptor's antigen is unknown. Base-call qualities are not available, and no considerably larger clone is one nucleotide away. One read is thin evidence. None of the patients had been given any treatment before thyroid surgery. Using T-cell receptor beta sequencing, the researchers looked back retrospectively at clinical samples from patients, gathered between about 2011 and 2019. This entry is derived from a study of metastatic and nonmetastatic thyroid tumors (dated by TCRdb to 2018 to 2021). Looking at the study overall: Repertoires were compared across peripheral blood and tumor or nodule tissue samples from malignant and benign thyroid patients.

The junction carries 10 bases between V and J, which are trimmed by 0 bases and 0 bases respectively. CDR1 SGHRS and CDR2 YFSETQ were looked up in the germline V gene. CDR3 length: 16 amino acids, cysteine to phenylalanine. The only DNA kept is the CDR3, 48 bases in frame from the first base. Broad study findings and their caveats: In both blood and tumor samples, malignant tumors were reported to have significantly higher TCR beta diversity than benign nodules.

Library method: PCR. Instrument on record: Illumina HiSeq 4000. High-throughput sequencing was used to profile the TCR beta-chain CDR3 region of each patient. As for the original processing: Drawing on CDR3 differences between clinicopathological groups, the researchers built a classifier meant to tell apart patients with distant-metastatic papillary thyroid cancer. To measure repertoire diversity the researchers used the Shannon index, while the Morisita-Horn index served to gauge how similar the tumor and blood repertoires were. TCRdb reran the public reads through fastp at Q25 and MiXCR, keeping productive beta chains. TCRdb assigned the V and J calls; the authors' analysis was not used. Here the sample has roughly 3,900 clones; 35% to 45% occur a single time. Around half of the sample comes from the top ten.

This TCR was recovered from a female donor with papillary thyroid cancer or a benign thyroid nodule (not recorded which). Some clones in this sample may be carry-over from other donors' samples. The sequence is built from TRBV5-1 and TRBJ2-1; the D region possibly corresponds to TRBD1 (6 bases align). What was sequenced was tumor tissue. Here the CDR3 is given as CASSLEGDSSYNEQFF. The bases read TGCGCCAGCAGCTTGGAGGGGGATAGCTCCTACAATGAGCAGTTCTTC. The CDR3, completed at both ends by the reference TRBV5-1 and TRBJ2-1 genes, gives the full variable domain KAGVTQTPRYLIKTRGQQVTLSCSPISGHRSVSWYQQTPGQGLQFLFEYFSETQRNKGNFPGRFSGRQFSNSRSEMNVSTLELGDSALYLCASSLEGDSSYNEQFFGPGTRLTVL.